These 25 T cell receptor beta chains share one sample of origin, sequenced in a study of cytomegalovirus exposure and HLA in healthy donors. The PCR made use of 60 Vbeta and 13 Jbeta primers. Libraries were prepared by immunoSEQ multiplex PCR; TCRdb keeps only in-frame clonotypes and omits some of them. The table lists 200,000 to 250,000 clones, approximately 87% of them singletons. Sequencing was carried out using PBMCs. The receptors shown here come from a human donor in good health.

The gene calls are TRBV12-5 and TRBJ1-1, with TRBD1 matching 7 bases. Germline V gene sequence: CDR1 LGHNT, CDR2 FRNRAP. Trimming at V came to 5 bases and at J to 0 bases, leaving 6 bases not matched to a gene. This CDR3 is built from 15 residues. CDR3 loop: CASGRLDRVNTEAFF. CDR3 bases: TGTGCTAGTGGTCGCCTCGACAGGGTGAACACTGAAGCTTTCTTT.

The chain uses TRBV12-5 and TRBJ2-5; unclear D gene. The CDR3 sequence is 11 residues long. V was trimmed by 5 bases and J by 2 bases, leaving 3 bases between them. Germline V lookup: CDR1 LGHNT, CDR2 FRNRAP. This CDR3 is CASGVQETQYF. In DNA, the CDR3 is TGTGCTAGTGGTGTACAAGAGACCCAGTACTTC.

This chain connects TRBV6-5 to TRBJ2-6; D uncertain. Per germline, CDR1 MNHEY and CDR2 SVGAGI. There are 15 residues in the CDR3. V lost 5 bases to trimming and J lost 0 bases, with 8 bases between them. CDR3 bases: TGTGCCAGCAGTACAGCCTCCTCTGGGGCCAACGTCCTGACTTTC. Its translation is CASSTASSGANVLTF.

The J gene is TRBJ1-4, the V gene TRBV7-9, with D maybe TRBD1 (6 bases). The CDR3 spans 13 residues. CDR1 is SEHNR, CDR2 FQNEAQ, per germline (reference sequence). The V and J ends lost 8 bases and 8 bases respectively, with 15 bases between them. CDR3 coding DNA: TGTGCCAGCCCCAGGGGCCCGGGGGAAAAACTGTTTTTT. Its protein is CASPRGPGEKLFF. Full variable domain (missing parts from reference TRBV7-9 and TRBJ1-4): DTGVSQNPRHKITKRGQNVTFRCDPISEHNRLYWYRQTLGQGPEFLTYFQNEAQLEKSRLLSDRFSAERPKGSFSTLEIQRTEQGDSAMYLCASPRGPGEKLFFGSGTQLSVL.

The CDR3 DNA is TGTGCCAGTAGTATAGATTTAAGACAGTTACCTAATCAGCCCCAGCATTTT. This gives the protein CASSIDLRQLPNQPQHF. The gene calls are TRBV19 and TRBJ1-5, with a weak D call TRBD1 (5 bases). CDR3 size: 17 residues. V gave up 0 bases and J gave up 4 bases, with 16 bases separating them. Per germline, CDR1 LNHDA and CDR2 SQIVND (reference sequence).

The CDR3 sequence is CASSERQGTMNTEAFF. The CDR3, as DNA: TGTGCCAGCAGTGAGAGACAGGGTACGATGAACACTGAAGCTTTCTTT. The chain couples TRBV25-1 to TRBJ1-1; TRBD1 matches 7 bases. After removal of 3 bases from V and 0 bases from J, the junction contained 7 bases not matched to a gene. CDR1 MGHDK and CDR2 SYGVNS come from the germline V gene. The CDR3 is 16 amino acids.

Points on this clone: The junction departs from germline at one end; a sequencing error may be responsible. The V and J genes are TRBV27 and TRBJ2-1; TRBD2 matches at 15 bases. There are 18 residues in the CDR3. Germline V gene data show CDR1 as MNHEY and CDR2 as SMNVEV (reference sequence). The CDR3 reads CASSLSAGLAGGLNGQFF. For the CDR3, the DNA is TGTGCCAGCAGTTTATCAGCTGGACTAGCGGGAGGGTTGAATGGGCAGTTCTTC.

The chain links TRBV10-3 to TRBJ1-2; D not resolved. V was clipped by 6 bases and J by 4 bases, with 21 bases between them. The germline V gene has CDR1 ENHRY and CDR2 SYGVKD. There are 16 residues in the CDR3. The CDR3 sequence is CAIRDTDGGPPYGYTF. The CDR3 coding sequence is TGTGCCATCAGAGACACGGACGGAGGCCCGCCCTATGGCTACACCTTC.

The count of this clone is one. The chain links TRBV7-6 to TRBJ2-7; 16 bases map to TRBD2. The V segment lost 5 bases and the J segment 6 bases; nucleotides outside the gene matches: 10. Germline lookup yields CDR1 SGHVS and CDR2 FNYEAQ. The CDR3 runs 17 residues. CDR3: CASSPRTGTSGRGEQYF. The CDR3 DNA is TGTGCCAGCAGCCCTCGGACCGGGACTAGCGGGAGGGGCGAGCAGTACTTC.

The chain has TRBV19 and TRBJ1-2, with a weak D call TRBD1 (6 bases). Germline V lookup: CDR1 LNHDA, CDR2 SQIVND (reference sequence). V gave up 3 bases and J gave up 3 bases, with 11 bases separating them. The CDR3 consists of 14 residues. CDR3 sequence: CASSIGGKDYGYTF. DNA for the CDR3: TGTGCCAGTAGTATTGGGGGCAAGGACTATGGCTACACCTTC.

V usage is TRBV6-5 and J usage is TRBJ2-7; D is possibly TRBD1 (5 bases). V lost 2 bases and J 2 bases, leaving 16 bases between the germline ends. CDR3 size: 16 residues. CDR1 and CDR2 (germline): MNHEY, SVGAGI. The CDR3 sequence is CASSYGLGQSAYEQYF. CDR3 nucleotide sequence: TGTGCCAGCAGTTACGGTCTGGGGCAGTCGGCCTACGAGCAGTACTTC.

This chain joins TRBV7-2 and TRBJ2-1; the match to TRBD2 covers 8 bases. Germline CDR1 and CDR2: SGHTA and FQGNSA. Trimming took 2 bases from V and 6 from J; bases not matched to a gene: 0. CDR3 length: 13 amino acids. The CDR3 region has the DNA TGTGCCAGCAGCTTACTAGCGGGCAATGAGCAGTTCTTC. This gives the protein CASSLLAGNEQFF.

The sample holds a few counts of this clone. The V and J genes are TRBV5-6 and TRBJ1-1; the D gene is possibly TRBD1 (5 bases). V was shortened by 0 bases and J by 0 bases, with 9 bases between the two germline ends. Germline values: CDR1 SGHDT, CDR2 YYEEEE. CDR3 size: 15 residues. This CDR3 is CASSLAEGMNTEAFF. The CDR3, as DNA: TGTGCCAGCAGCTTGGCGGAGGGGATGAACACTGAAGCTTTCTTT.

The rearrangement joins TRBV9 to TRBJ2-7; TRBD1 aligns across 9 bases. Trimming took 4 bases from V and 5 from J; bases not matched to a gene: 10. This CDR3 spans 15 amino acids. The germline CDR1 and CDR2 sequences are SGDLS and YYNGEE. CDR3: CASSLGRQGGNEQYF. The CDR3 coding sequence is TGTGCCAGCAGCCTAGGGCGACAGGGGGGGAACGAGCAGTACTTC.

The rearrangement joins TRBV15 to TRBJ2-7, with D perhaps matching TRBD1 (5 bases). Germline V lookup: CDR1 LNHNV, CDR2 YYDKDF (reference sequence). This CDR3 spans 16 amino acids. V lost 4 bases and J lost 1, with 17 bases in between. The CDR3 here is CATSTQPGHNSYEQYF. CDR3 nucleotide sequence: TGTGCCACCAGCACACAGCCCGGACACAATTCCTACGAGCAGTACTTC.

This clone was counted a single time. The V gene is TRBV4-2, the J gene TRBJ2-1; the D gene is possibly TRBD2 (6 bases). Between the trimmed V and J ends, which lost 4 bases and 2 bases, there was a span of 12 bases. CDR1 and CDR2 (germline): LGHNA, YNFKEQ. The CDR3 contains 15 residues. Here the CDR3 DNA reads TGTGCCAGCAGCCCCCGGGAGAACCCCTACAATGAGCAGTTCTTC. Amino acid sequence: CASSPRENPYNEQFF.

The J gene is TRBJ2-1, the V gene TRBV4-2; TRBD2 matches 7 bases. Unmatched junction bases numbered 9, after V lost 0 bases and J lost 10 bases. Germline CDR1 is LGHNA and CDR2 is YNFKEQ. This CDR3 has 15 amino acids. CDR3 nucleotide sequence: TGTGCCAGCAGCCAAGATTCGGGACTAAAAGGGGAGCAGTTCTTC. The encoded protein is CASSQDSGLKGEQFF.

V and J are TRBV5-1 and TRBJ1-6; D perhaps matches TRBD1 (5 bases). CDR3 length: 17 amino acids. Germline V lookup: CDR1 SGHRS, CDR2 YFSETQ. V was shortened by 0 bases and J by 8 bases, with 18 bases between the two germline ends. CDR3 region: CASSLERREPWDSPLHF. CDR3 nucleotide sequence: TGCGCCAGCAGCTTGGAACGCAGGGAACCCTGGGATTCACCCCTCCACTTT.

V gene TRBV5-1 combines with J gene TRBJ1-4; 7 bases align to TRBD1. Germline CDR1 is SGHRS and CDR2 is YFSETQ. The CDR3 consists of 14 residues. V was pared by 1 base and J by 8 bases, with 5 bases of the junction left unmatched. CDR3 in DNA: TGCGCCAGCAGCTTGACGAGACAGGGAGAAAAACTGTTTTTT. It yields the protein CASSLTRQGEKLFF.

This chain links TRBV21-1 with TRBJ1-5; the table calls TRBD1, which could not be checked here. TRBV21-1 has pseudogene status. This CDR3 contains 11 residues. The CDR3 DNA reads as TGTGCCAGCAGCAAGGCGGCAGGGGGGCATTTT. Amino acids: CASSKAAGGHF.

This clone showed up just a few times. V gene TRBV7-9 combines with J gene TRBJ2-3, with D tentatively TRBD1 (5 bases). Germline V CDR1 and CDR2: SEHNR, FQNEAQ (reference sequence). The CDR3 covers 15 residues. Trimming cost V 5 bases and J 0 bases, with 12 bases left between them. CDR3 loop: CASSPRALSTDTQYF. In nucleotides, the CDR3 is TGTGCCAGCAGCCCCAGGGCCCTTAGCACAGATACGCAGTATTTT.

This chain joins TRBV7-9 and TRBJ2-1; TRBD2 agrees at 9 bases. Germline V lookup: CDR1 SEHNR, CDR2 FQNEAQ (reference sequence). V lost 5 bases to trimming and J lost 1 base; unmatched junction nucleotides: 3. The CDR3 length is 15 residues. The CDR3 loop is CASSISGSSYNEQFF. The CDR3 DNA reads TGTGCCAGCAGCATTAGCGGGAGTTCCTACAATGAGCAGTTCTTC. Variable domain in full (rest from reference TRBV7-9 and TRBJ2-1): DTGVSQNPRHKITKRGQNVTFRCDPISEHNRLYWYRQTLGQGPEFLTYFQNEAQLEKSRLLSDRFSAERPKGSFSTLEIQRTEQGDSAMYLCASSISGSSYNEQFFGPGTRLTVL.

This clone came up a few times. The chain couples TRBV7-9 to TRBJ2-5; 13 bases are shared with TRBD2. CDR1 and CDR2 from the germline V gene are SEHNR and FQNEAQ (reference sequence). Trimming at V came to 4 bases and at J to 5 bases, leaving 7 bases not matched to a gene. The CDR3 consists of 16 residues. CDR3 in amino acids: CASSSTGTSGTETQYF. As DNA, the CDR3 is TGTGCCAGCAGCTCAACCGGGACTAGCGGGACTGAGACCCAGTACTTC.

This clone was seen a few times. This rearrangement joins TRBV7-2 to TRBJ2-1; D perhaps matches TRBD2 (5 bases). The CDR3 runs 13 residues. Germline V gene sequence: CDR1 SGHTA, CDR2 FQGNSA. Trimming removed 5 bases at V and 6 bases at J, with 11 bases between. In DNA, the CDR3 is TGTGCCAGCAGCCCCGACTATATCAATGAGCAGTTCTTC. Protein: CASSPDYINEQFF.

Comments on this clone: The junction differs from germline at one of its ends, possibly a read error. The V and J genes are TRBV7-7 and TRBJ2-5, with 8 positions matching TRBD1. This CDR3 comprises 16 residues. Germline V gene data show CDR1 as SSHAT and CDR2 as FNYEAQ (reference sequence). CDR3 DNA: TGTGCTAGCAGCTTAAAATCAGGGGGCGGTTTGGAGACCCAGTACTTC. Its protein is CASSLKSGGGLETQYF. Combining the CDR3 with reference TRBV7-7 and TRBJ2-5 gives the whole variable domain GAGVSQSPRYKVTKRGQDVTLRCDPISSHATLYWYQQALGQGPEFLTYFNYEAQPDKSGLPSDRFSAERPEGSISTLTIQRTEQRDSAMYRCASSLKSGGGLETQYFGPGTRLLVL.